This T cell receptor beta chain originates from a study of control samples from healthy donors and cancer patients (dated by TCRdb to about 2020). Receptors were amplified or captured by the immunoSEQ multiplex PCR assay. Imported from immuneACCESS, the table was reduced by TCRdb to in-frame sequences with V and J called. These copies leave out some clones; in studies compared against another copy, an unresolved V gene accounts for under half, and the cause of the remainder is not known. Recorded for this sample are about 130,000 clones; around 92% of them occurred a single time. The ten largest clones add up to about 0.6% of the sample. This clone was observed once. Its cognate antigen has yet to be identified. Base qualities are missing; no much larger clone stands one base away. The CDR1 and CDR2 encoded by the germline V gene are SNHLY and FYNNEI. The CDR3 contains 15 residues, cysteine and phenylalanine counted. Solely the CDR3 DNA is kept, with 45 bases framed from the first base. Relative to germline, V is missing 0 bases and J is missing 3 bases, with 4 bases of the junction outside any gene match.

Sequenced sample: PBMCs. This chain joins TRBV2 to TRBJ2-5; TRBD2 lines up with 7 middle nucleotides. This receptor was taken from a man of 80 years or more with head and neck cancer. The nucleotide sequence is given as TGTGCCAGCAGTGAAGCGTTGAGCGGGGAAGAGACCCAGTACTTC. It translates as CASSEALSGEETQYF.